This record concerns one TCR beta chain sequence. These data are taken from a study of naive and memory T cell subsets. Ligated cDNA underwent four rounds of PCR with nested alpha and beta constant region primers and SP2. Using its own MiXCR run on the 5' RACE reads, TCRdb lists one record per CDR3 protein. The sample has 58,000 or so distinct CDR3 sequences; about 7.1% are singletons. An oligonucleotide containing a UMI was ligated to the 3' end of TCR cDNA. Reverse transcription used DNase-treated unsorted total RNA, aiming for roughly 1 to 1,100 ng. CDR3 size: 15 residues. Germline loops: CDR1 SGHDN, CDR2 FVKESK. V was pared by 4 bases and J by 7 bases, with 17 bases between.

The chain couples TRBV14 to TRBJ2-1; D is possibly TRBD1 (5 bases). The receptor comes from a female donor in good health. The CDR3 spells CASSPKGSLLNEQFF. DNA for the CDR3: TGTGCCAGCAGCCCGAAGGGGTCCCTTTTAAATGAGCAGTTCTTC.